These 7 T cell receptor beta chains were all obtained from the same sample, sequenced in a study of tumor-infiltrating lymphocytes in primary liver carcinoma. Researchers generated TCR beta cDNA from approximately 500 ng of total RNA, relying on a constant-region primer. Three-round nested multiplex PCR performed with slightly modified ARM-PCR produced the TCR beta libraries. A C-beta reverse primer was combined with TRBV1-TRBV30 forward primers in the first two PCR rounds, and each round had 9 to 10 cycles. Via MiXCR, TCRdb re-called the multiplex PCR reads, giving one row per CDR3 protein. The table lists fewer than 350,000 distinct CDR3 sequences, less than 65% of them singletons. Germline DNA was extracted too, while blood RNA derived from unsorted whole blood. The sample comprised peripheral blood. The source of these receptors is a man aged 35 to 55 with primary liver carcinoma and hepatitis B virus infection.

As for this clonotype: Since a much larger clone is just one base distant, this may be a read error. The CDR3 does not end in the conserved phenylalanine or tryptophan, so this is likely a read error. The chain has TRBV12-3 or TRBV12-4 and TRBJ2-3; D is unclear. The CDR3 spans 13 residues. Trimming took off 4 bases at V and 0 bases at J, with 5 bases between the two ends. The DNA for the CDR3 is TGTGCCAGCAGTTCCTCTAGCACAGATACGCAGTATTCT. Protein product: CASSSSSTDTQYS.

Written as DNA, the CDR3 is TGTGCCAGCAGCTTAGCGCCAGCCGGAAACACCATATATTTT. Residues: CASSLAPAGNTIYF. The chain links TRBV7-8 to TRBJ1-3; no clear D. CDR1 and CDR2 (germline): SGHVS, FQNEAQ. The CDR3 is 14 residues long. The ends were cut back, 0 bases at V and 4 bases at J, with 7 bases in the middle.

This clonotype was detected many times. This chain connects TRBV6-5 to TRBJ2-7; D uncertain. Between the trimmed V and J ends, which lost 0 bases and 3 bases, there was a span of 12 bases. Germline CDR1 is MNHEY and CDR2 is SVGAGI. The CDR3 extends over 15 amino acids. The CDR3 loop reads CASSYSTIPGYEQYF. DNA for the CDR3: TGTGCCAGCAGTTACTCGACGATTCCAGGCTACGAGCAGTACTTC.

The rearrangement links TRBV13 to TRBJ2-7; 9 nucleotides line up with TRBD1. The germline V gene encodes CDR1 PRHDT and CDR2 FYEKMQ (reference sequence). The CDR3 extends over 15 amino acids. Trimming took 2 bases from V and 3 from J; bases not matched to a gene: 5. The CDR3 DNA follows: TGTGCCAGCAGCTTAAAGGCGACAGGGGGCTACGAGCAGTACTTC. This sequence encodes CASSLKATGGYEQYF.

With respect to this clonotype: No conserved phenylalanine or tryptophan is present at the end of the CDR3, so a read error is the likely explanation. The gene calls are TRBV5-4 and TRBJ2-2; unclear D gene. CDR3 size: 12 residues. V was trimmed by 2 bases and J by 8 bases, leaving 7 bases between them. Germline CDR1 reads SGHNT; CDR2 reads YYREEE (reference sequence). The CDR3 loop is CASSLRGGELFY. CDR3 sequence (DNA): TGTGCCAGCAGCTTACGTGGTGGGGAGCTGTTTTAT.

About this clonotype: This could be a read error, since a much larger clone is one nucleotide away. The CDR3 does not close with the conserved phenylalanine or tryptophan, likely indicating a read error. The CDR3 region has the DNA TGCGCCAGCAGTGAGTCTGCAGATACGCAGTATCTT. This encodes CASSESADTQYL. The chain uses TRBV10-1 and TRBJ2-3; D not resolved. The CDR3 loop spans 12 amino acids. CDR1 and CDR2 (germline): WNHNN, SYGVQD (reference sequence). Trimming cost V 0 bases and J 4 bases, with 2 bases left between them.

The chain links TRBV7-9 to TRBJ2-7; 7 bases are shared with TRBD2. The CDR3 covers 16 residues. V lost 7 bases and J lost 2; bases outside the gene matches: 14. From germline, CDR1 is SEHNR and CDR2 FQNEAQ (reference sequence). DNA of the CDR3: TGTGCCAGCATCGGATCCACGGCTAGCGGAACCTACGAGCAGTACTTC. Translated: CASIGSTASGTYEQYF.